This T cell receptor beta chain was captured by sequencing in a study of CD8 T cells in ankylosing spondylitis. Study-wide points: In ankylosing spondylitis blood, a motif of seven or eight highly homologous TCR beta variants appeared characteristic. Both synovial fluid and blood in reactive arthritis had previously been reported to carry some motif variants.

In this sample, this clonotype turned up a few times. Its antigen is undetermined. Trimming removed 0 bases at V and 8 bases at J, with 11 bases between. There are 13 residues in the CDR3. TCRdb reprocessed the 5' RACE reads with MiXCR, giving one entry per CDR3 protein. This sample has around 490,000 distinct CDR3 sequences; over 4% occur once, and the top ten carry roughly 3.3%. Sequencing was done on a sample of blood, either unsorted or a sorted T cell fraction (not recorded which). The receptor's source is a male donor with ankylosing spondylitis. The chain employs TRBV12-3 or TRBV12-4 and TRBJ2-7, with a weak D call TRBD2 (5 bases). Here the CDR3 reads CASSLARRGKQYF. CDR3 in DNA: TGTGCCAGCAGTTTAGCGAGGAGAGGGAAGCAGTACTTC.